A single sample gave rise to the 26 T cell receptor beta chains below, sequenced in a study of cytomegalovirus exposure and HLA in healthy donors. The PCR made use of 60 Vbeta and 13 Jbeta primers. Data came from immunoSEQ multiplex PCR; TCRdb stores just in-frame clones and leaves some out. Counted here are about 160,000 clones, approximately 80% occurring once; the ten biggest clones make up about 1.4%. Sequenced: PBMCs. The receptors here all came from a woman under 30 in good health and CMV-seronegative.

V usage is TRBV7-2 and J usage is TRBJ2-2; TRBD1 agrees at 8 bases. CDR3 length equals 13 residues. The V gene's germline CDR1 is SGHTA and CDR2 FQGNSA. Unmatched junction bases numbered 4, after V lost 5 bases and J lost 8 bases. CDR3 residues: CASSRTGRGELFF. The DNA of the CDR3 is TGTGCCAGCAGCCGGACAGGGAGAGGGGAGCTGTTTTTT.

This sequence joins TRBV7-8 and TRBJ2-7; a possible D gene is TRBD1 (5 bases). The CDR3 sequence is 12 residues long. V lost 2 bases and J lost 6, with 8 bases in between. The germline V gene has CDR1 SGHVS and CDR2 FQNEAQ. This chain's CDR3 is CASSLNRIEQYF. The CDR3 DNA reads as TGTGCCAGCAGCTTAAACAGGATCGAGCAGTACTTC.

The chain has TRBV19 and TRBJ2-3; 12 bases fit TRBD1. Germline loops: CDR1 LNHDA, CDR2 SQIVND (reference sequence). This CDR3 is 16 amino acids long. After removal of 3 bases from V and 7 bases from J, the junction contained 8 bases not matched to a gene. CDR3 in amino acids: CASSMKGTGGRYTQYF. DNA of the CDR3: TGTGCCAGTAGTATGAAGGGGACAGGGGGCCGATATACGCAGTATTTT. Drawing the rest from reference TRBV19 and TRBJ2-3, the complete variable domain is DGGITQSPKYLFRKEGQNVTLSCEQNLNHDAMYWYRQDPGQGLRLIYYSQIVNDFQKGDIAEGYSVSREKKESFPLTVTSAQKNPTAFYLCASSMKGTGGRYTQYFGPGTRLTVL.

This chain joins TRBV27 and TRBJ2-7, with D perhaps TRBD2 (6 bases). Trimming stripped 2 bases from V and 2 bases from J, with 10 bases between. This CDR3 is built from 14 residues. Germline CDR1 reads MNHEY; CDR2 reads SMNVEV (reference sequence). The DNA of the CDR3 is TGTGCCAGCAGTTTAGACGGGGGAGCCTACGAGCAGTACTTC. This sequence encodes CASSLDGGAYEQYF.

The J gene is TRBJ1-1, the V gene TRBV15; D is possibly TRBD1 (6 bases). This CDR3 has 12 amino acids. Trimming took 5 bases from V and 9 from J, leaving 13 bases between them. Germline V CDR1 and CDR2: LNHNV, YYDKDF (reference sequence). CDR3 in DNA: TGTGCCACCAGCTTCACAGGGTATAAAGCTTTCTTT. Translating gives CATSFTGYKAFF.

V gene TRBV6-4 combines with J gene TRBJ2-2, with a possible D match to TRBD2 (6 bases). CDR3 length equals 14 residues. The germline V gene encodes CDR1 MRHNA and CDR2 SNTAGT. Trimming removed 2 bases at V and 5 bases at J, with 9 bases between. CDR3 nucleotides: TGTGCCAGCAGTGACGCGAGCGGGACCGGGGAGCTGTTTTTT. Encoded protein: CASSDASGTGELFF.

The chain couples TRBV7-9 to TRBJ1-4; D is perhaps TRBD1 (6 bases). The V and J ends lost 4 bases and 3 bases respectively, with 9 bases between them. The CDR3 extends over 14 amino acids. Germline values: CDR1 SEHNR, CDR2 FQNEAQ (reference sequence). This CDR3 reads CASSSGQSNEKLFF. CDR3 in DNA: TGTGCCAGCAGCTCAGGACAGTCTAATGAAAAACTGTTTTTT.

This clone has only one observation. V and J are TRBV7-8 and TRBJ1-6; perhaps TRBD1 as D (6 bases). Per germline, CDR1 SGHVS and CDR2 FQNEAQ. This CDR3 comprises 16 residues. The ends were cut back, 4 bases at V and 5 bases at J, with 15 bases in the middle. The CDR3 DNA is TGTGCCAGCAGCTCACTGGACAGTTCCGATAATTCACCCCTCCACTTT. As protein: CASSSLDSSDNSPLHF.

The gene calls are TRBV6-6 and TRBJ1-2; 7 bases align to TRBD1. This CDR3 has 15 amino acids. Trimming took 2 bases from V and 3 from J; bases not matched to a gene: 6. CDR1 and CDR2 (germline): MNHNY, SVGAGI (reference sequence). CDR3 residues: CASSYPNDRDYGYTF. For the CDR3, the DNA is TGTGCCAGCAGTTACCCAAACGACAGGGACTATGGCTACACCTTC.

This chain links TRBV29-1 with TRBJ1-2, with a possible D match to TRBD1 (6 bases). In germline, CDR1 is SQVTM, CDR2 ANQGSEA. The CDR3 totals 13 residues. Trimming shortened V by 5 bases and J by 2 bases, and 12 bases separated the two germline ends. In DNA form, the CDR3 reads TGCAGCGTTACGACAGGACCCAACTATGGCTACACCTTC. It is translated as CSVTTGPNYGYTF.

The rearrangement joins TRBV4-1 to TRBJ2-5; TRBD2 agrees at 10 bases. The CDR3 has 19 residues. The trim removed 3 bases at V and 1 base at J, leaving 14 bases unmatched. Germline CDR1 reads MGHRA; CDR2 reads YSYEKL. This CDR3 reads CASSQEGIAGGPTQETQYF. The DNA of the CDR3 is TGCGCCAGCAGCCAGGAGGGGATAGCGGGGGGCCCGACCCAAGAGACCCAGTACTTC.

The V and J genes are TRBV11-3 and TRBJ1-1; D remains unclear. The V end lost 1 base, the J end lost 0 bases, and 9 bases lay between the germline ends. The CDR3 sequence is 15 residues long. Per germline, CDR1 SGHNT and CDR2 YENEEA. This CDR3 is CASSLAQELNTEAFF. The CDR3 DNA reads TGTGCCAGCAGCTTAGCGCAGGAATTGAACACTGAAGCTTTCTTT.

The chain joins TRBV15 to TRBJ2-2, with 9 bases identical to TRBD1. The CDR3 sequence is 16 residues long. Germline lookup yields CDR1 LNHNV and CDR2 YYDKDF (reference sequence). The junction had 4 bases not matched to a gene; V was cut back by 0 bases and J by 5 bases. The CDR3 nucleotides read TGTGCCACCAGCAGAGAGGACAGGGGTTTGACCGGGGAGCTGTTTTTT. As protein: CATSREDRGLTGELFF.

Written as DNA, the CDR3 is TGTGCTAGTAGAGTTGTTCCAGGGGGCAATCGGGATGGCTACACCTTC. It yields the protein CASRVVPGGNRDGYTF. The rearrangement links TRBV12-5 to TRBJ1-2; 8 positions agree with TRBD1. This CDR3 is built from 16 residues. Germline loops: CDR1 LGHNT, CDR2 FRNRAP. The V gene end was trimmed by 8 bases and the J gene end by 6 bases; junction bases not matched to a gene: 17.

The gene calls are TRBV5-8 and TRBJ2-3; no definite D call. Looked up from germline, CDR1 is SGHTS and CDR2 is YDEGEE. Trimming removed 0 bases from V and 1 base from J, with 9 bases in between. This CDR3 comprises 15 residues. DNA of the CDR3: TGTGCCAGCAGCTTGGGGCAGCGCCGCACAGATACGCAGTATTTT. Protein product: CASSLGQRRTDTQYF.

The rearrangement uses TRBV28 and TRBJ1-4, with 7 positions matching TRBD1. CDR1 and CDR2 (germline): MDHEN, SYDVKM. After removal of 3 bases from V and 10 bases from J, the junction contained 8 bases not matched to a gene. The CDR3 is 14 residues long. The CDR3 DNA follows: TGTGCCAGCAGTTTGTCGCGACAGGGTGGAAAACTGTTTTTT. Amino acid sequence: CASSLSRQGGKLFF.

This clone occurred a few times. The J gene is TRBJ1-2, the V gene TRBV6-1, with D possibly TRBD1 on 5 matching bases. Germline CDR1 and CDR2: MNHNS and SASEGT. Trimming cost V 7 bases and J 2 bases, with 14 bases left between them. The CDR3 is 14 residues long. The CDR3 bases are TGTGCCAGCACCCCTCAGGGAGGCAACTATGGCTACACCTTC. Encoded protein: CASTPQGGNYGYTF.

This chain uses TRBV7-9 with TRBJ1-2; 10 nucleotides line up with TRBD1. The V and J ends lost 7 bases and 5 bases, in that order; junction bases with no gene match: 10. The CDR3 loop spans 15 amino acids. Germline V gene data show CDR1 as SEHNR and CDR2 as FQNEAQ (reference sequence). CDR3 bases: TGTGCCAGCAACGCGGGACAGGGGTCGTGGTATGGCTACACCTTC. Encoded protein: CASNAGQGSWYGYTF.

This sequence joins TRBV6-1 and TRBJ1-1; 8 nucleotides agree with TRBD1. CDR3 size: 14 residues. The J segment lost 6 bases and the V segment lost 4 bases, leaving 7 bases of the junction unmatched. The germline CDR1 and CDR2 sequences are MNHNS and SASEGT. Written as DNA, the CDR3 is TGTGCCAGCAGTGTGCAGGGGGCAGGGGCTGAAGCTTTCTTT. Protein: CASSVQGAGAEAFF.

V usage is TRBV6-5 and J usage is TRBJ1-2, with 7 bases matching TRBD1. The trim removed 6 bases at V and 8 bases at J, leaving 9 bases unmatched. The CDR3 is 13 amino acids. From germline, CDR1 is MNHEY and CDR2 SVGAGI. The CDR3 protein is CASSLDRSMGYTF. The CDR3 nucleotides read TGTGCCAGCAGCTTGGACAGGTCGATGGGCTACACCTTC.

The CDR3 DNA sequence: TGCAGCGCCAGGGGGGCTGGAAACACCATATATTTT. This encodes CSARGAGNTIYF. This rearrangement joins TRBV29-1 to TRBJ1-3, with 7 bases fitting TRBD1. Unmatched junction bases numbered 2, after V lost 7 bases and J lost 2 bases. Germline values: CDR1 SQVTM, CDR2 ANQGSEA. The CDR3 covers 12 residues.

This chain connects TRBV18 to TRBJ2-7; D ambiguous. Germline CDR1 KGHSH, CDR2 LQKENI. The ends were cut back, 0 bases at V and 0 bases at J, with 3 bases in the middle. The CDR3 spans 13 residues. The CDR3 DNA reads TGTGCCAGCTCACCACCCGTCTCCTACGAGCAGTACTTC. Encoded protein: CASSPPVSYEQYF.

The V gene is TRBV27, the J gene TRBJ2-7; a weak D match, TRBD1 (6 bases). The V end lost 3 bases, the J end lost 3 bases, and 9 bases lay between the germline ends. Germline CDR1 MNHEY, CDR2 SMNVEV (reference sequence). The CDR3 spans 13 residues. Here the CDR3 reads CASSFGQSYEQYF. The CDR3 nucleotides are TGTGCCAGCAGTTTTGGACAGAGCTACGAGCAGTACTTC.

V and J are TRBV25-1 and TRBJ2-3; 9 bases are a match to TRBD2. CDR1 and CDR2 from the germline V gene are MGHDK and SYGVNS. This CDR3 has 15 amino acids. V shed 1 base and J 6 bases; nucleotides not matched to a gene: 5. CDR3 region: CASSEWTSGGDTQYF. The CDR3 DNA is TGTGCCAGCAGTGAATGGACAAGCGGGGGGGATACGCAGTATTTT.

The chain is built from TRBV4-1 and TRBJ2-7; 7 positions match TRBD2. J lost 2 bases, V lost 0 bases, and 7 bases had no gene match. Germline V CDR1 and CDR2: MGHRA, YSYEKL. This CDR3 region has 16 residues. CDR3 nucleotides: TGCGCCAGCAGCCAAGATGGAGCGGGGTTCACCTACGAGCAGTACTTC. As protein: CASSQDGAGFTYEQYF.

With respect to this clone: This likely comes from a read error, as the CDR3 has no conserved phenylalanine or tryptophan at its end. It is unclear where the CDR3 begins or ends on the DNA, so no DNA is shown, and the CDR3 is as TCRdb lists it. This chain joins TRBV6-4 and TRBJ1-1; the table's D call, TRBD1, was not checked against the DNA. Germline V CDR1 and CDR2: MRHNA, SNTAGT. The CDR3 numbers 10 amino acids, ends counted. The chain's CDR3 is CASRKRTQWI.